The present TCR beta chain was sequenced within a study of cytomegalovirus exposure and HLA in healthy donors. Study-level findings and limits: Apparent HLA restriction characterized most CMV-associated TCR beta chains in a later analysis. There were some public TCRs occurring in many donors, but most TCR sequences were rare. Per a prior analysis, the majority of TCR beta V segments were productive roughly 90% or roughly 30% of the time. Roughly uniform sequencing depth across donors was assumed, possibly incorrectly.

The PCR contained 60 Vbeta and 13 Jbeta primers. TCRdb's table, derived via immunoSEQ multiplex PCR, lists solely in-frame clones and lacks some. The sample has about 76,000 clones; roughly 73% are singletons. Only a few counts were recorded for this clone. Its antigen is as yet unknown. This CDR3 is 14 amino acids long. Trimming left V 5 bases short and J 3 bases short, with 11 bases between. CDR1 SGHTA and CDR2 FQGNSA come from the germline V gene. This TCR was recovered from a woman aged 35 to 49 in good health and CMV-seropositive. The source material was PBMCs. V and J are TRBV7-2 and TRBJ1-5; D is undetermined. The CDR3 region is CASSRGINNQPQHF. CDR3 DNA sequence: TGTGCCAGCAGCCGAGGAATTAACAATCAGCCCCAGCATTTT.